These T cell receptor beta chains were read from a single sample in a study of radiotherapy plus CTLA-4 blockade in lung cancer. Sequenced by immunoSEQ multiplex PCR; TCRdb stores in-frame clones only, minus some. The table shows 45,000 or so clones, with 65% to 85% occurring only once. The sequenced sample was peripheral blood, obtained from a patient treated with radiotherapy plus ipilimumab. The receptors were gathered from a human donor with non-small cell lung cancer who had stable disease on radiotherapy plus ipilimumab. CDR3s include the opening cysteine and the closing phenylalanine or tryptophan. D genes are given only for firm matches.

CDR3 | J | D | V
CASTSGPDTQYF | TRBJ2-3 | . | TRBV27
CASILLGGYTF | TRBJ1-2 | . | TRBV7-2
CASSYSIMENYGYTF | TRBJ1-2 | . | TRBV6-5
CASSYGAAGELFF | TRBJ2-2 | . | TRBV6-5
CASSSLAGGGSDTQYF | TRBJ2-3 | TRBD2 | TRBV5-4
CASSIAEAGANVLTF | TRBJ2-6 | . | TRBV19
CASSPQPSTNEKLFF | TRBJ1-4 | . | TRBV5-1
CASSPGQGPTYEQYF | TRBJ2-7 | TRBD1 | TRBV18
CASSGSTGTSGGGTQYF | TRBJ2-5 | TRBD2 | TRBV10-1
CASSPSENQPQHF | TRBJ1-5 | . | TRBV18
CASSIRQGEAFF | TRBJ1-1 | TRBD1 | TRBV19
CASSLVEGKGNQPQHF | TRBJ1-5 | . | TRBV7-9
CAWSRGRGEKLFF | TRBJ1-4 | . | TRBV30
CASGLTGGAGYGYTF | TRBJ1-2 | TRBD1 | TRBV12-5
CAWSVTQGSLGGYTF | TRBJ1-2 | . | TRBV30
CASSAVRPENSPLHF | TRBJ1-6 | . | TRBV6-1
CASSPRELRNTEAFF | TRBJ1-1 | . | TRBV6-6
CASSISWAVYNSPLHF | TRBJ1-6 | . | TRBV2
CASNPAMLAEDTDTQYF | TRBJ2-3 | TRBD2 | TRBV28
CASSLGGYTDTQYF | TRBJ2-3 | . | TRBV7-6
CASSLADNQPQHF | TRBJ1-5 | . | TRBV7-8
CASRTSQGFTDTQYF | TRBJ2-3 | TRBD1 | TRBV4-1
CASSSSTGRPETYTF | TRBJ1-2 | . | TRBV19
CASSIQGGNYGYTF | TRBJ1-2 | TRBD1 | TRBV5-1
CAWSVEGFYGYTF | TRBJ1-2 | . | TRBV30
CASSVDGTSGATDTQYF | TRBJ2-3 | TRBD2 | TRBV9
CASSKQLGQGVDGYTF | TRBJ1-2 | TRBD1 | TRBV7-2
CAISEEQGARSQPQHF | TRBJ1-5 | TRBD1 | TRBV10-3
CAISESGFGGTNEKLFF | TRBJ1-4 | . | TRBV10-3
CASTRGDGEAFF | TRBJ1-1 | . | TRBV5-1
CAWSRNTIYF | TRBJ1-3 | . | TRBV30
CASRLSGTVYGYTF | TRBJ1-2 | . | TRBV2